Following are 8 T cell receptor beta chains from one sample sequenced in a study of blood T cell repertoires in COVID-19. This table comes from immunoSEQ multiplex PCR, and its TCRdb copy is limited to in-frame clones, with some not included. This sample has around 140,000 clones, with about 82% found just once. The sample consisted of peripheral blood. Receptors were obtained from a woman aged 60-75 years with acute or convalescent COVID-19.

The CDR3 here is CASSLFRTSGGAEQFF. In DNA, the CDR3 is TGTGCCAGCAGCTTATTTCGGACTAGCGGGGGGGCGGAGCAGTTCTTC. The gene calls are TRBV14 and TRBJ2-1; TRBD2 aligns across 15 bases. Germline loops: CDR1 SGHDN, CDR2 FVKESK. This CDR3 comprises 16 residues. V lost 5 bases, J lost 10 bases, and 9 bases stayed unmatched.

This clone was counted a single time. The rearrangement joins TRBV18 to TRBJ2-7; 7 bases match TRBD1. With V trimmed by 3 bases and J by 4 bases, 6 bases remained unmatched. From germline, CDR1 is KGHSH and CDR2 LQKENI. This CDR3 is 14 amino acids long. CDR3 coding DNA: TGTGCCAGCTCACCCAGGGGGAGCGCTTACGAGCAGTACTTC. It translates to CASSPRGSAYEQYF.

The chain joins TRBV10-3 to TRBJ1-2; no clear D gene. CDR1 and CDR2 (germline): ENHRY, SYGVKD. Trimming took off 3 bases at V and 6 bases at J, with 8 bases between the two ends. This CDR3 contains 12 residues. The CDR3 coding sequence is TGTGCCATCAGTGATAACCGAGATGGCTACACCTTC. Amino acids: CAISDNRDGYTF.

This clone was observed once. The chain recombines TRBV6-5 with TRBJ1-6, with 9 bases identical to TRBD1. Germline V CDR1 and CDR2: MNHEY, SVGAGI. V shed 5 bases, J shed 8 bases, and the junction held 7 bases outside the gene matches. The CDR3 spans 15 residues. This CDR3 reads CASSRRTGDHSPLHF. The CDR3 nucleotides read TGTGCCAGCAGTCGCCGGACAGGGGACCATTCACCCCTCCACTTT.

V and J are TRBV5-3 and TRBJ2-2; 7 bases align to TRBD2. TRBV5-3 is flagged as an ORF with uncertain function. This CDR3 has 15 amino acids. Trimming at V came to 2 bases and at J to 6 bases, leaving 7 bases not matched to a gene. This chain's CDR3 is CARSLKRGPAGELFF. Written as DNA, the CDR3 is TGTGCCAGAAGCTTAAAGCGGGGACCTGCCGGGGAGCTGTTTTTT.

The chain links TRBV9 to TRBJ2-1; D not resolved. The germline V and J ends were trimmed by 0 bases and 6 bases, with 13 bases remaining between them. The germline CDR1 and CDR2 sequences are SGDLS and YYNGEE. The CDR3 covers 15 residues. The CDR3 here is CASSVAVADTNEQFF. CDR3 nucleotide sequence: TGTGCCAGCAGCGTAGCAGTGGCTGACACCAATGAGCAGTTCTTC.

The chain uses TRBV6-5 and TRBJ2-3; 7 bases agree with TRBD1. Trimming at V came to 1 base and at J to 0 bases, leaving 4 bases not matched to a gene. The germline gives CDR1 MNHEY, CDR2 SVGAGI. The CDR3 is 16 residues long. The CDR3 sequence: CASSYLQGPSTDTQYF. CDR3 DNA: TGTGCCAGCAGTTACTTACAGGGGCCGAGCACAGATACGCAGTATTTT.

The rearrangement joins TRBV30 to TRBJ2-2; tentative D call: TRBD1 (5 bases). CDR1 GTSNPN and CDR2 SVGIG come from the germline V gene (reference sequence). The CDR3 length is 15 residues. Trimming took 0 bases from V and 6 from J, leaving 14 bases between them. CDR3 bases: TGTGCCTGGAGTGTAAGGTCGACAGTGTCCGGGGAGCTGTTTTTT. This encodes CAWSVRSTVSGELFF.